Below are 25 T cell receptor beta chains sequenced from a single sample in a study of blood T cell repertoires in COVID-19. This table comes from immunoSEQ multiplex PCR, and its TCRdb copy is limited to in-frame clones, with some not included. The sample yields about 160,000 clones, 85% seen once. Source material: peripheral blood. The source is a human donor with acute or convalescent COVID-19. The donor label of this sample is uncertain.

The genes are TRBV7-9 and TRBJ1-2, with 7 nucleotides matching TRBD1. Germline V gives CDR1 SEHNR, CDR2 FQNEAQ (reference sequence). V shed 2 bases and J 0 bases; nucleotides not matched to a gene: 15. The CDR3 length is 19 residues. CDR3 protein: CASSLNGGQMLSPNYGYTF. As DNA, the CDR3 is TGTGCCAGCAGCTTAAATGGGGGACAGATGCTTAGTCCTAACTATGGCTACACCTTC.

CDR3 sequence reads: CASSLGHGESTEAFF. CDR3 nucleotide sequence: TGTGCCAGCAGCTTAGGTCACGGGGAGAGCACTGAAGCTTTCTTT. The chain combines TRBV7-3 with TRBJ1-1, with no clear D. CDR1 is SGHTA, CDR2 FQGTGA, per germline. Trimming took off 2 bases at V and 4 bases at J, with 14 bases between the two ends. This CDR3 has 15 amino acids.

The chain employs TRBV11-2 and TRBJ2-7; TRBD1 is a possible D gene (5 bases). The V end lost 1 base, the J end lost 6 bases, and 13 bases lay between the germline ends. Germline CDR1 is SGHAT and CDR2 is FQNNGV. The CDR3 totals 14 residues. The CDR3 protein is CASSLALRGSEQYF. CDR3 in DNA: TGTGCCAGCAGCTTAGCATTAAGGGGCTCCGAGCAGTACTTC.

A word on this clone: Different DNA sequences within this sample yield the same CDR3. CDR3 nucleotide sequence: TGTGCCAGCAGTTACAGGGACAGGGGCACCTACGAGCAGTACTTC. Amino acids: CASSYRDRGTYEQYF. The rearrangement links TRBV6-5 to TRBJ2-7; TRBD1 matches 10 bases. V gave up 2 bases and J gave up 2 bases; unmatched junction bases: 3. Germline V CDR1 and CDR2: MNHEY, SVGAGI. This CDR3 spans 15 amino acids.

The chain recombines TRBV6-7 with TRBJ1-3; 7 nucleotides agree with TRBD1. TRBV6-7 is known as an ORF, though its function is uncertain. The length of the CDR3 is 16 residues. The V and J ends lost 8 bases and 8 bases, in that order; junction bases with no gene match: 18. The CDR3 nucleotides read TGTGCCAGCCTGCAAGCGCCGACAGGGACATTGGACACCATATATTTT. Protein product: CASLQAPTGTLDTIYF.

The CDR3 region is CASSETGLNYGYTF. CDR3 DNA: TGCGCCAGCAGTGAGACAGGTCTTAACTATGGCTACACCTTC. This chain connects TRBV10-1 to TRBJ1-2, with D possibly matching TRBD1 (5 bases). The CDR3 length is 14 residues. The V and J ends lost 2 bases and 1 base respectively, with 8 bases between them. Germline CDR1 reads WNHNN; CDR2 reads SYGVQD (reference sequence).

The J gene is TRBJ2-5, the V gene TRBV7-8, with D possibly matching TRBD1 (6 bases). Germline V gene lookup returns CDR1 SGHVS and CDR2 FQNEAQ. V was cut by 5 bases and J by 2 bases, with 12 bases left in between. This CDR3 region has 14 residues. The CDR3 sequence is CASSPRTVQETQYF. DNA of the CDR3: TGTGCCAGCAGCCCTCGGACAGTTCAAGAGACCCAGTACTTC.

This clone was seen a single time. The DNA of the CDR3 is TGTGCCACCAGTGTAGCGGGGACGAACAATGAGCAGTTCTTC. It translates to CATSVAGTNNEQFF. The V gene is TRBV24-1, the J gene TRBJ2-1; TRBD2 matches 8 bases. Per germline, CDR1 KGHDR and CDR2 SFDVKD. The CDR3 is 14 amino acids. The V gene end was trimmed by 5 bases and the J gene end by 5 bases; junction bases not matched to a gene: 4.

The chain couples TRBV11-2 to TRBJ1-2; D remains ambiguous. CDR1 is SGHAT and CDR2 is FQNNGV in the germline V gene. Trimming took off 1 base at V and 6 bases at J, with 12 bases between the two ends. The CDR3 covers 14 residues. As DNA, the CDR3 is TGTGCCAGCAGCTTAGCCCTCGGGATCGATGGCTACACCTTC. It yields the protein CASSLALGIDGYTF.

The CDR3 sequence: CASSLARTTGNTIYF. The CDR3 bases are TGTGCCAGCAGCTTAGCAAGGACAACTGGAAACACCATATATTTT. The J gene is TRBJ1-3, the V gene TRBV11-1, with a weak D call TRBD1 (5 bases). This CDR3 has 15 amino acids. V gave up 0 bases and J gave up 2 bases, with 8 bases separating them. CDR1 and CDR2 from the germline V gene are SGHAT and FQDESV (reference sequence).

The chain carries TRBV5-1 and TRBJ1-3, with D unclear. The CDR3 totals 14 residues. The V gene lost 8 bases and the J gene lost 3 bases, with 15 bases spanning the gap. CDR1 is SGHRS, CDR2 YFSETQ, per germline. CDR3: CASSGEGLGNTIYF. As DNA, the CDR3 is TGCGCCAGTAGCGGGGAGGGCCTTGGAAACACCATATATTTT. The full variable domain, its missing parts supplied by reference TRBV5-1 and TRBJ1-3, is KAGVTQTPRYLIKTRGQQVTLSCSPISGHRSVSWYQQTPGQGLQFLFEYFSETQRNKGNFPGRFSGRQFSNSRSEMNVSTLELGDSALYLCASSGEGLGNTIYFGEGSWLTVV.

The gene calls are TRBV3-1 (or the pseudogene TRBV3-2) and TRBJ2-7; 11 bases are a match to TRBD2. CDR1 is LGHDT and CDR2 is YNNKEL in the germline V gene (reference sequence). The CDR3 is 15 residues long. V shed 0 bases and J 8 bases; nucleotides not matched to a gene: 6. The CDR3, as DNA: TGTGCCAGCAGCCAAGATAGTATAGCGGGGGGGAAGCAGTACTTC. Protein: CASSQDSIAGGKQYF.

The J gene is TRBJ2-5, the V gene TRBV18; 9 bases align to TRBD2. V shed 1 base and J 2 bases; nucleotides not matched to a gene: 5. CDR1 KGHSH and CDR2 LQKENI come from the germline V gene. The CDR3 runs 16 residues. Written as DNA, the CDR3 is TGTGCCAGCTCACCACTAGCGGGGGCAAATCAAGAGACCCAGTACTTC. Translating gives CASSPLAGANQETQYF.

This clone showed up just a few times. V gene TRBV7-2 combines with J gene TRBJ1-5; TRBD1 is a possible D gene (6 bases). CDR3 length equals 12 residues. V was shortened by 4 bases and J by 7 bases, with 8 bases between the two germline ends. Germline V gene lookup returns CDR1 SGHTA and CDR2 FQGNSA. CDR3 sequence (DNA): TGTGCCAGCAGCTGGGGACAACAGCCCCAGCATTTT. This codes for CASSWGQQPQHF.

The gene calls are TRBV9 and TRBJ1-4, with TRBD1 identical over 10 bases. Germline CDR1 SGDLS, CDR2 YYNGEE. The CDR3 is 15 amino acids. V trimming: 3 bases; J trimming: 8 bases; junction bases outside the gene matches: 7. The CDR3 DNA reads TGTGCCAGCAGCGCCGGGACAGGGGATGGAGAAAAACTGTTTTTT. The encoded protein is CASSAGTGDGEKLFF.

The chain couples TRBV10-1 to TRBJ1-4; 8 bases match TRBD1. V shed 4 bases and J 4 bases; nucleotides not matched to a gene: 8. The CDR3 spans 16 residues. Germline lookup yields CDR1 WNHNN and CDR2 SYGVQD (reference sequence). DNA of the CDR3: TGCGCCAGCAGTGTGGACAGGGAGTCGGGTAATGAAAAACTGTTTTTT. Amino acid sequence: CASSVDRESGNEKLFF.

The V gene is TRBV27, the J gene TRBJ1-2; 11 bases map to TRBD1. The CDR3 runs 15 residues. J gave up 5 bases and V 5 bases, and 7 bases lay outside the gene matches. Germline V gives CDR1 MNHEY, CDR2 SMNVEV (reference sequence). CDR3 region: CASSTADRGLYGYTF. Here the CDR3 DNA reads TGTGCCAGCAGTACAGCGGACAGGGGGCTTTATGGCTACACCTTC.

The rearrangement uses TRBV3-1 (or the pseudogene TRBV3-2) and TRBJ1-1, with D uncertain. The CDR3 is 14 amino acids. Trimming removed 2 bases from V and 11 bases from J, with 18 bases in between. Germline assignment: CDR1 LGHDT and CDR2 YNNKEL (reference sequence). Here the CDR3 reads CASSQQSRASGAFF. The CDR3 nucleotides read TGTGCCAGCAGCCAACAATCCCGGGCCAGCGGCGCTTTCTTT.

This clone was counted a single time. V usage is TRBV28 and J usage is TRBJ1-4, with 7 bases aligning to TRBD1. J was trimmed by 4 bases and V by 8 bases; bases with no gene match: 7. Germline-derived CDR1 and CDR2 are MDHEN and SYDVKM. The CDR3 runs 14 residues. CDR3 protein: CASGQGGGNEKLFF. The CDR3, as DNA: TGTGCCAGCGGCCAGGGGGGAGGTAATGAAAAACTGTTTTTT.

The V gene is TRBV11-2, the J gene TRBJ2-1, with 11 bases aligning to TRBD2. Per germline, CDR1 SGHAT and CDR2 FQNNGV. J gave up 9 bases and V 5 bases, and 9 bases lay outside the gene matches. The CDR3 totals 15 residues. Here the CDR3 reads CASSELAGGRVEQFF. Here the CDR3 DNA reads TGTGCCAGCAGCGAATTAGCGGGGGGGCGGGTTGAGCAGTTCTTC.

The V gene is TRBV2, the J gene TRBJ1-1, with D maybe TRBD1 (5 bases). V was shortened by 6 bases and J by 1 base, with 15 bases between the two germline ends. Germline V gives CDR1 SNHLY, CDR2 FYNNEI. This CDR3 is 15 amino acids long. CDR3 sequence: CASRVSGLQNTEAFF. The CDR3 DNA reads TGTGCCAGCAGAGTCTCGGGACTCCAGAACACTGAAGCTTTCTTT.

CDR3 nucleotide sequence: TGTGCCAGCAGTTTATCGGGCGGGCCCTACAATGAGCAGTTCTTC. As protein: CASSLSGGPYNEQFF. V is TRBV27 and J is TRBJ2-1, with D possibly being TRBD2 (5 bases). This CDR3 spans 15 amino acids. Trimming removed 0 bases at V and 2 bases at J, with 8 bases between. Looked up from germline, CDR1 is MNHEY and CDR2 is SMNVEV (reference sequence).

The chain combines TRBV7-2 with TRBJ2-1, with D maybe TRBD2 (6 bases). Germline assignment: CDR1 SGHTA and CDR2 FQGNSA. The length of the CDR3 is 13 residues. With 5 bases removed from V and 8 bases from J, the gap between germline ends came to 13 bases. The CDR3 protein is CASSVGGKDEQFF. For the CDR3, the DNA is TGTGCCAGCAGCGTCGGGGGTAAGGATGAGCAGTTCTTC.

This clone appeared once. V and J are TRBV7-2 and TRBJ2-4, with 9 bases matching TRBD2. Germline CDR1 and CDR2: SGHTA and FQGNSA. The CDR3 covers 15 residues. The J segment lost 1 base and the V segment lost 8 bases, leaving 6 bases of the junction unmatched. This CDR3 reads CASGSGGLAKNIQYF. DNA for the CDR3: TGTGCCAGCGGAAGCGGGGGGCTGGCCAAAAACATTCAGTACTTC.

The V call is TRBV9, the J call TRBJ2-7; maybe TRBD1 (6 bases). V lost 4 bases to trimming and J lost 6 bases, with 17 bases between them. CDR3 size: 14 residues. CDR1 SGDLS and CDR2 YYNGEE come from the germline V gene. The CDR3 region is CASSTGTLHPEQYF. The CDR3 bases are TGTGCCAGCAGCACCGGGACACTCCATCCCGAGCAGTACTTC.